The 20 T cell receptor beta chains listed next were all sequenced from one sample in a study of identical twins (dated by TCRdb to the mid-2010s). Receptor libraries were prepared by 5' RACE. Sequencing used an Illumina HiSeq 2000. TCRdb reworked the public reads: Q25 trimming with fastp, MiXCR clone assembly, productive beta chains retained. For every CDR3 protein sequence, its rows merge into one entry that carries the most common genes and DNA. The sample data list roughly 630,000 distinct CDR3 sequences, and about 7% of these were observed just once. Clones ranked in the top ten supply 1.6% of the sample. This sample was shared with a second study, whose subject was yellow fever vaccine responses in identical twins.

The specimen sequenced was PBMCs. The receptors were sampled from a woman under 30 in good health.

This clonotype was seen a few times. The V and J genes are TRBV12-3 or TRBV12-4 and TRBJ2-5, with 9 bases that match TRBD1. Trimming removed 5 bases from V and 5 bases from J; junction bases left unmatched: 6. This CDR3 has 14 residues. CDR3 sequence (DNA): TGTGCCAGCAGTCCTCCCGGGACAGGGGAGACCCAGTACTTC. This encodes CASSPPGTGETQYF.

The sample holds many counts of this clonotype. The gene calls are TRBV14 and TRBJ2-1; 9 bases align to TRBD2. Losses at the gene ends were 1 base for V and 15 bases for J; bases not matched to a gene: 7. Looked up from germline, CDR1 is SGHDN and CDR2 is FVKESK. The CDR3 loop spans 13 amino acids. The CDR3 here is CASSQGVSGSPFF. The CDR3 coding sequence is TGTGCCAGCAGCCAAGGCGTTAGCGGGAGTCCGTTCTTC.

This clonotype occurred a few times. This chain joins TRBV5-4 and TRBJ2-7; 11 positions match TRBD2. V lost 3 bases, J lost 6 bases, and 8 bases stayed unmatched. The CDR3 loop spans 15 amino acids. Germline-derived CDR1 and CDR2 are SGHNT and YYREEE (reference sequence). CDR3 bases: TGTGCCAGCAGCTCCCCGGGACTAGCGGTTTTCGAGCAGTACTTC. Protein sequence: CASSSPGLAVFEQYF. Drawing the rest from reference TRBV5-4 and TRBJ2-7, the complete variable domain is ETGVTQSPTHLIKTRGQQVTLRCSSQSGHNTVSWYQQALGQGPQFIFQYYREEENGRGNFPPRFSGLQFPNYSSELNVNALELDDSALYLCASSSPGLAVFEQYFGPGTRLTVT.

The chain uses TRBV20-1 and TRBJ2-1, with 15 bases that match TRBD2. V was clipped by 2 bases and J by 7 bases; unmatched bases: 6. This CDR3 spans 16 amino acids. In germline, CDR1 is DFQATT, CDR2 SNEGSKA (reference sequence). The CDR3 nucleotides read TGCAGTGCTAGATCCCGGACTAGCGGGGGGGGAAATGAGCAGTTCTTC. This encodes CSARSRTSGGGNEQFF.

This clonotype was detected a few times. This chain uses TRBV28 with TRBJ2-2; 7 bases match TRBD2. Per the germline V gene, CDR1 is MDHEN and CDR2 is SYDVKM. Germline trimming cut 3 bases from V and 6 bases from J; bases unmatched to any gene: 10. The length of the CDR3 is 16 residues. DNA of the CDR3: TGTGCCAGCAGTTTCTCCTTTGGACTAGTCCCCGGGGAGCTGTTTTTT. Translation: CASSFSFGLVPGELFF.

This clonotype was seen only a few times. This chain connects TRBV6-2 or TRBV6-3 to TRBJ2-7; 7 nucleotides match TRBD2. V shed 6 bases and J 5 bases; nucleotides not matched to a gene: 4. The germline V gene encodes CDR1 MNHEY and CDR2 SVGEGT. CDR3 length: 12 residues. Written as DNA, the CDR3 is TGTGCCAGCAGGCGGGAGTCCAACGAGCAGTACTTC. Its translation: CASRRESNEQYF.

The J gene is TRBJ2-6, the V gene TRBV9; D unresolved. V lost 7 bases and J lost 16, with 12 bases in between. CDR1 and CDR2 (germline): SGDLS, YYNGEE. The CDR3 runs to 10 residues. This CDR3 reads CASGGVVLTF. The CDR3 DNA sequence: TGTGCCAGCGGTGGGGTTGTACTGACTTTC. Together with reference TRBV9 and TRBJ2-6, the CDR3 gives the full variable domain: DSGVTQTPKHLITATGQRVTLRCSPRSGDLSVYWYQQSLDQGLQFLIQYYNGEERAKGNILERFSAQQFPDLHSELNLSSLELGDSALYFCASGGVVLTFGAGSRLTVL.

This clonotype turned up a few times. This chain links TRBV7-9 with TRBJ2-1; D possibly corresponds to TRBD2 (6 bases). The V and J ends lost 10 bases and 6 bases respectively, with 13 bases between them. The CDR3 is 12 amino acids. The germline CDR1 and CDR2 sequences are SEHNR and FQNEAQ (reference sequence). The CDR3 nucleotides read TGTGCCACCCGGGACTGGTTCAATGAGCAGTTCTTC. Its translation: CATRDWFNEQFF.

The table lists this clonotype with a few counts. The genes are TRBV20-1 and TRBJ1-5; D may be TRBD1 (5 bases). Germline-derived CDR1 and CDR2 are DFQATT and SNEGSKA (reference sequence). V lost 0 bases to trimming and J lost 5 bases, with 14 bases between them. The CDR3 sequence is 15 residues long. The CDR3 DNA sequence: TGCAGTGCTAGAGATTGGCAGGGTAGGGATCAGCCCCAGCATTTT. Its protein is CSARDWQGRDQPQHF.

Many counts were recorded for this clonotype. The V and J genes are TRBV12-3 or TRBV12-4 and TRBJ2-7; D is possibly TRBD1 (5 bases). V dropped 2 bases and J dropped 3 bases, with 5 bases sitting between them. The CDR3 sequence is 12 residues long. The CDR3 sequence: CASSLRGYEQYF. CDR3 nucleotides: TGTGCCAGCAGTTTAAGGGGCTACGAGCAGTACTTC.

CDR3 nucleotides: TGTGCCAGCAGTGTGGAACGGGACAGCCCTCTAACCTCTGGGGCCAACGTCCTGACTTTC. It encodes CASSVERDSPLTSGANVLTF. The chain has TRBV28 and TRBJ2-6, with 7 bases that match TRBD1. Germline loops: CDR1 MDHEN, CDR2 SYDVKM. This CDR3 has 20 residues. The trim removed 5 bases at V and 0 bases at J, leaving 16 bases unmatched. Filled out from reference TRBV28 and TRBJ2-6, the complete variable domain reads DVKVTQSSRYLVKRTGEKVFLECVQDMDHENMFWYRQDPGLGLRLIYFSYDVKMKEKGDIPEGYSVSREKKERFSLILESASTNQTSMYLCASSVERDSPLTSGANVLTFGAGSRLTVL.

This clonotype came up many times. The chain uses TRBV18 and TRBJ2-7; 7 nucleotides line up with TRBD2. The CDR3 runs 15 residues. Germline loops: CDR1 KGHSH, CDR2 LQKENI. With 2 bases clipped from V and 1 base from J, the junction kept 5 bases outside the gene matches. The CDR3: CASSPGGVPSYEQYV. The CDR3 DNA reads TGTGCCAGCTCACCAGGGGGGGTCCCGTCCTACGAGCAGTACGTC.

This clonotype was recorded many times. The V gene is TRBV3-1, the J gene TRBJ2-5; the match to TRBD2 covers 11 bases. V shed 4 bases and J 3 bases; nucleotides not matched to a gene: 1. Germline V gives CDR1 LGHDT, CDR2 YNNKEL (reference sequence). The CDR3 totals 14 residues. The CDR3 loop reads CASSLTSGKETQYF. DNA of the CDR3: TGTGCCAGCAGCCTGACTAGCGGGAAAGAGACCCAGTACTTC.

In its sample, this clonotype was seen many times. The V and J genes are TRBV7-9 and TRBJ2-1, with TRBD2 matching 10 bases. V lost 6 bases and J lost 4; bases outside the gene matches: 3. This CDR3 contains 14 residues. Germline loops: CDR1 SEHNR, CDR2 FQNEAQ (reference sequence). The CDR3 coding sequence is TGTGCCAGCAGTCTTAGCGGGGGGTACAATGAGCAGTTCTTC. Its protein product is CASSLSGGYNEQFF.

This chain joins TRBV27 and TRBJ2-2, with D perhaps TRBD1 (7 bases). CDR1 and CDR2 (germline): MNHEY, SMNVEV (reference sequence). V was trimmed by 1 base and J by 3 bases, leaving 18 bases between them. This CDR3 has 18 residues. The CDR3 protein is CASSLWTGGGLDTGELFF. The CDR3 DNA is TGTGCCAGCAGTTTATGGACCGGAGGGGGCTTGGACACCGGGGAGCTGTTTTTT.

The table lists this clonotype with many counts. The gene calls are TRBV4-1 and TRBJ1-3; a weak D match, TRBD1 (6 bases). Trimming left V 2 bases short and J 0 bases short, with 11 bases between. Germline V gene lookup returns CDR1 MGHRA and CDR2 YSYEKL. This CDR3 has 16 amino acids. CDR3 coding DNA: TGCGCCAGCAGCCAAACAGGGTGGAACTCTGGAAACACCATATATTTT. This codes for CASSQTGWNSGNTIYF.

This clonotype was detected a few times. The chain couples TRBV7-9 to TRBJ2-1; the D is unclear. The CDR3 runs 14 residues. Per germline, CDR1 SEHNR and CDR2 FQNEAQ (reference sequence). Trimming stripped 1 base from V and 5 bases from J, with 9 bases between. The CDR3 is CASSLDRVDNEQFF. DNA for the CDR3: TGTGCCAGCAGCTTAGATCGGGTCGACAATGAGCAGTTCTTC.

The sample holds many counts of this clonotype. This chain links TRBV28 with TRBJ1-2; TRBD1 is a possible D gene (6 bases). CDR3 length equals 14 residues. V was pared by 5 bases and J by 2 bases, with 12 bases between. Germline V gene lookup returns CDR1 MDHEN and CDR2 SYDVKM. The DNA for the CDR3 is TGTGCCAGCAGTACGACGGACAGAAACTATGGCTACACCTTC. Its translation is CASSTTDRNYGYTF.

This clonotype was counted at least ten times. This chain connects TRBV10-2 to TRBJ2-7, with 10 bases that match TRBD2. Losses at the gene ends were 4 bases for V and 7 bases for J; bases not matched to a gene: 13. Germline V gene lookup returns CDR1 WSHSY and CDR2 SAAADI. The length of the CDR3 is 16 residues. The CDR3 coding sequence is TGCGCCAGCAGTGTGGCTAGCGGGGGCCCGGGTGTAGAGCAGTACGTC. This translates into CASSVASGGPGVEQYV.

At least ten counts were recorded for this clonotype. V is TRBV6-5 and J is TRBJ2-1, with unresolved D. V was shortened by 0 bases and J by 5 bases, with 8 bases between the two germline ends. CDR3 length: 14 amino acids. The germline CDR1 and CDR2 sequences are MNHEY and SVGAGI. In DNA, the CDR3 is TGTGCCAGCAGTTACTCCGGTTCGAACAATGAGCAGTTCTTC. It codes for CASSYSGSNNEQFF.